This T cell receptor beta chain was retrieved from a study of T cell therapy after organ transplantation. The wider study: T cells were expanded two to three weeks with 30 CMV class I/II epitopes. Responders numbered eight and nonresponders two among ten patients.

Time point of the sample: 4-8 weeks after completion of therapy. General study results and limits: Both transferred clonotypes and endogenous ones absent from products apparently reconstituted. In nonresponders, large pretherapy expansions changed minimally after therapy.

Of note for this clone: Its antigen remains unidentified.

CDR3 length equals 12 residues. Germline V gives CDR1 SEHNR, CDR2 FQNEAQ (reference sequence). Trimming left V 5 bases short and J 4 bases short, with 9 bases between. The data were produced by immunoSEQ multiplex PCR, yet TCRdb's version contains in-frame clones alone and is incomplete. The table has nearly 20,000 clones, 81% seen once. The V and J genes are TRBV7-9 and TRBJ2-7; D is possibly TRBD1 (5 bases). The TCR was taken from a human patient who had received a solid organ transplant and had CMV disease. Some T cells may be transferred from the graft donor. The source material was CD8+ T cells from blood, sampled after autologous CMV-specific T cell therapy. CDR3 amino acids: CASSRQTYEQYF. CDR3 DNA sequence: TGTGCCAGCAGCCGACAGACTTACGAGCAGTACTTC.